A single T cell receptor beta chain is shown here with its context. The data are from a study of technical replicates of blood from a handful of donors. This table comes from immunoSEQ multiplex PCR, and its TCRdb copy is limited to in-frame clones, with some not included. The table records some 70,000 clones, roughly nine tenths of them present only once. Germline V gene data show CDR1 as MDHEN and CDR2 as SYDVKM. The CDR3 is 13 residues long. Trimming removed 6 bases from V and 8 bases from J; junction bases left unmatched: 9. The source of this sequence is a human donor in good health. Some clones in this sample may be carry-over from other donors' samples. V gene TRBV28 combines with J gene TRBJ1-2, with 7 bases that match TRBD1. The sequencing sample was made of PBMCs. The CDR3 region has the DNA TGTGCCAGCAGCCGGAGACAGGGTCAAGGCTACACCTTC. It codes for CASSRRQGQGYTF.